This entry is about one TCR beta chain. The entry originates in a study of control samples from healthy donors and cancer patients. V was shortened by 3 bases and J by 5 bases, with 13 bases between the two germline ends. The CDR3 is 14 amino acids. Germline-derived CDR1 and CDR2 are KGHSH and LQKENI. Clones were sequenced by immunoSEQ multiplex PCR, and TCRdb holds only the in-frame ones, with some missing. The repertoire includes some 150,000 clones, around 94% of them detected once, and 12% to 15% sits in the top ten. This receptor was identified in a man in his fifties or sixties with colorectal cancer. The sequencing input was PBMCs. This chain connects TRBV18 to TRBJ1-2; D is unclear. The CDR3 loop reads CASSPESPLYGYTF. The CDR3, as DNA: TGTGCCAGCTCACCTGAAAGTCCACTGTATGGCTACACCTTC.